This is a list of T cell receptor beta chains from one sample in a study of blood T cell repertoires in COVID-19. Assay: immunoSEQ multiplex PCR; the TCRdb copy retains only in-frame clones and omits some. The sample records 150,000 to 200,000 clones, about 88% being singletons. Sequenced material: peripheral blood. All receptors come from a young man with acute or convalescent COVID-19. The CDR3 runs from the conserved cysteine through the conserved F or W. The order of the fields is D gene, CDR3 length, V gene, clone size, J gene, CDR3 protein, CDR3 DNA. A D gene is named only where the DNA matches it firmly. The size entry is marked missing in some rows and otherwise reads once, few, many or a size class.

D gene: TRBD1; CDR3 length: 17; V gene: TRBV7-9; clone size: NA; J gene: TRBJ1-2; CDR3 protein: CASSSAIIGDRVYGYTF; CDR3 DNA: TGTGCCAGCAGCTCAGCCATCATCGGGGACAGAGTCTATGGCTACACCTTC
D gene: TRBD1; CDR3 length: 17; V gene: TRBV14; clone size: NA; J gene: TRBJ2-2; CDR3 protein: CASSRNFDRGQVGELFF; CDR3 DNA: TGTGCCAGCAGTCGAAACTTCGACAGGGGGCAGGTCGGGGAGCTGTTTTTT
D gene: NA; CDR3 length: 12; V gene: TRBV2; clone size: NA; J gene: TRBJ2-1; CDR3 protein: CASSSGFSEQFF; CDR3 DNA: TGTGCCAGCAGTTCAGGGTTTAGTGAGCAGTTCTTC
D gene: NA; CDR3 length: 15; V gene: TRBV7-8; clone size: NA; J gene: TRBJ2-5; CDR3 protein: CASSLVALGGETQYF; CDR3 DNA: TGTGCCAGCAGCTTAGTAGCTTTGGGCGGGGAGACCCAGTACTTC
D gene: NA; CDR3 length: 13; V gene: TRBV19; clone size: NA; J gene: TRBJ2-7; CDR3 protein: CASSITGTYEQYF; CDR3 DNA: TGTGCCAGTAGTATAACAGGAACCTACGAGCAGTACTTC
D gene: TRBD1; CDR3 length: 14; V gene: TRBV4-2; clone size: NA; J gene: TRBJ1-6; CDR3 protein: CASSQPGQNSPLHF; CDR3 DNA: TGTGCCAGCAGCCAGCCGGGACAGAATTCACCCCTCCACTTT
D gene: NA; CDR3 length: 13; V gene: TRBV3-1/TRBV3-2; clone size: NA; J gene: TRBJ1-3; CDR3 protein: CASSQPGPNTIYF; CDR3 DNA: TGTGCCAGCAGCCAACCAGGGCCAAACACCATATATTTT
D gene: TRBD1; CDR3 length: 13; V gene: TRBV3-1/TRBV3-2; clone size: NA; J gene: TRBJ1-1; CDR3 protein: CASSGQGGTEAFF; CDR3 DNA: TGTGCCAGCAGTGGACAGGGAGGAACTGAAGCTTTCTTT
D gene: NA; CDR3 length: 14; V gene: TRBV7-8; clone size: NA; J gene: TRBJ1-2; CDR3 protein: CASSLGGELDGYTF; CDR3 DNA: TGTGCCAGCAGCTTAGGGGGAGAGCTGGATGGCTACACCTTC
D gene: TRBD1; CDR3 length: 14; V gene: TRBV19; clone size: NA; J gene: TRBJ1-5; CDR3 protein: CASSTQGEYQPQHF; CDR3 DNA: TGTGCCAGTAGTACACAGGGGGAATATCAGCCCCAGCATTTT
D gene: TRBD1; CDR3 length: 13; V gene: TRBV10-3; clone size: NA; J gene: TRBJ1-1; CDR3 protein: CAIRGTGGTEAFF; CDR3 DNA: TGTGCCATCAGAGGGACAGGGGGCACTGAAGCTTTCTTT
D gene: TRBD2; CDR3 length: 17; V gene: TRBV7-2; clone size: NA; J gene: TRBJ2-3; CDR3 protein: CASSEKTSGGIADTQYF; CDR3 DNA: TGTGCCAGCAGCGAGAAAACTAGCGGGGGAATCGCAGATACGCAGTATTTT
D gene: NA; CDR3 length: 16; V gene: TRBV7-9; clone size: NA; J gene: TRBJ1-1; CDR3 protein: CASSLSLAGIGTEAFF; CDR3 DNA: TGTGCCAGCAGCTTATCCCTAGCCGGGATCGGCACTGAAGCTTTCTTT
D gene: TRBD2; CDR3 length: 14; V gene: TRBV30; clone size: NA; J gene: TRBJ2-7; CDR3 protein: CAWGPGLGMHEQYF; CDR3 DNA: TGTGCCTGGGGACCGGGACTAGGTATGCACGAGCAGTACTTC
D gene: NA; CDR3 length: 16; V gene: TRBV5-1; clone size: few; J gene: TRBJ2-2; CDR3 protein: CASSLRQGGNTGELFF; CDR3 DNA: TGCGCCAGCAGCTTGCGACAGGGAGGGAACACCGGGGAGCTGTTTTTT
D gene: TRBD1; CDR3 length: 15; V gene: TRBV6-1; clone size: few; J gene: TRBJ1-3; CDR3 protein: CASSEWQGAGNTIYF; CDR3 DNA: TGTGCCAGCAGTGAATGGCAGGGGGCTGGAAACACCATATATTTT
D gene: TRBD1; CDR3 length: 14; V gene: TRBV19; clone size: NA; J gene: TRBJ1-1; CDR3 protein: CASSGGQGNTEAFF; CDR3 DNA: TGTGCCAGTAGTGGGGGACAGGGAAACACTGAAGCTTTCTTT
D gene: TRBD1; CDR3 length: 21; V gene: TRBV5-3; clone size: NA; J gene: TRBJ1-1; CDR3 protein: CARSPNGNRVGRGPLNTEAFF; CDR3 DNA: TGTGCCAGAAGCCCCAATGGGAACAGGGTAGGTAGGGGGCCCCTGAACACTGAAGCTTTCTTT
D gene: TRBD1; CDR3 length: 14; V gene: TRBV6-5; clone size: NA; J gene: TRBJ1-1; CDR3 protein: CASSSADRGLSAFF; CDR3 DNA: TGTGCCAGCAGTTCCGCGGACAGGGGGCTTAGCGCTTTCTTT
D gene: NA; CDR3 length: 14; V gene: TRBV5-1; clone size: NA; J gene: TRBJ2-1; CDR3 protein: CASSRTTDYNEQFF; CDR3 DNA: TGCGCCAGCAGCAGGACTACTGACTACAATGAGCAGTTCTTC